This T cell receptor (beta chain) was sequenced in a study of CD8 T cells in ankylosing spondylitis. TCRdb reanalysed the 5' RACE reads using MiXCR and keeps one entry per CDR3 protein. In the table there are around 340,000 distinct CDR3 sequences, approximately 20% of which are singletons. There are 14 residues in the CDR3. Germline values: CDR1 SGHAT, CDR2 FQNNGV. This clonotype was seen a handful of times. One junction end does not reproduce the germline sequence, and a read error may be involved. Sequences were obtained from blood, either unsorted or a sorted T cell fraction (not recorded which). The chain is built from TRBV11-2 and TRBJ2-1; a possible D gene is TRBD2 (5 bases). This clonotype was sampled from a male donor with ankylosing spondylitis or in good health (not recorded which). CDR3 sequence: CASSSGSGYNEQFF. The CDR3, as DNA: TGTGCCAGCAGCTCGGGATCGGGCTACAATGAACAGTTCTTC.